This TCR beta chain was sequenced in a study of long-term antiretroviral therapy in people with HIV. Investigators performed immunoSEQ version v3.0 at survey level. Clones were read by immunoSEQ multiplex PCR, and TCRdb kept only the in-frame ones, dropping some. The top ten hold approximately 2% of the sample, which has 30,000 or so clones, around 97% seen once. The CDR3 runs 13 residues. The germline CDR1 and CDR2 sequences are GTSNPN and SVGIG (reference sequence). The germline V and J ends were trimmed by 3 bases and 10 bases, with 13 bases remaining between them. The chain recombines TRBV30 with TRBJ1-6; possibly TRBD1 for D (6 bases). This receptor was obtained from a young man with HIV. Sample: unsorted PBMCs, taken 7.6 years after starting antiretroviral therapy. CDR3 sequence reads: CAWSGTFRSPLHF. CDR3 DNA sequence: TGTGCCTGGAGCGGGACATTTCGGTCACCCCTCCACTTT.